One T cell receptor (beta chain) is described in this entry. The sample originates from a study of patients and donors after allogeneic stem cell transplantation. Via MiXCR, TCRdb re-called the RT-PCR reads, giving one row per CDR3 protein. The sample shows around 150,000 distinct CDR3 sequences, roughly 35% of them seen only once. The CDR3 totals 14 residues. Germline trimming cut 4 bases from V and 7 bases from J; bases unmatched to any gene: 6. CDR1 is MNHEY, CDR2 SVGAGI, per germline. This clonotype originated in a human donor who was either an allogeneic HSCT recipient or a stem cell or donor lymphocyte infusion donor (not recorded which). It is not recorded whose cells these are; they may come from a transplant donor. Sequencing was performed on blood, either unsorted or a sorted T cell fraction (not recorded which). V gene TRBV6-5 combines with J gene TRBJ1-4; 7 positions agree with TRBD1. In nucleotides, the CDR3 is TGTGCCAGCAGTTTACAGGGGTGGGGTGAAAAACTGTTTTTT. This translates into CASSLQGWGEKLFF.